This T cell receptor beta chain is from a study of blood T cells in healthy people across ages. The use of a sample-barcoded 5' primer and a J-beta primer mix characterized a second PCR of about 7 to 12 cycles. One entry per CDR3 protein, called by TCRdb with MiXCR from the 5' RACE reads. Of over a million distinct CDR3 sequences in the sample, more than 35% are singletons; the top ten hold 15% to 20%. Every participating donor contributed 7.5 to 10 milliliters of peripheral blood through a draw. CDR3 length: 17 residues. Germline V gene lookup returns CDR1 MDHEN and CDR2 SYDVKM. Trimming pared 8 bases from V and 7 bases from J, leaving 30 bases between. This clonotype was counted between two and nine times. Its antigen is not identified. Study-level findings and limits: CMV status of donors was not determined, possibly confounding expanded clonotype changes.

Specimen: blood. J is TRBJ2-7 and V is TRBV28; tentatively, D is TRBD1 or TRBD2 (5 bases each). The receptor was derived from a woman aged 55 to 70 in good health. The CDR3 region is CASQTLGTGLTSGEQYF. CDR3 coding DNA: TGTGCCAGCCAAACACTGGGGACGGGGCTAACCTCGGGGGAGCAGTACTTC.